Listed here are 30 T cell receptor beta chains from one sample, sequenced in a study of T cell repertoires in cytomegalovirus infection. One entry per CDR3 protein results from TCRdb running MiXCR on the reads. Of some 300,000 distinct CDR3 sequences listed, about a sixth are singletons. Sequenced input: PBMCs. These receptors all stem from a human donor in good health (CMV status not recorded). Some clones in this sample may be carry-over from other donors' samples.

The genes are TRBV5-4 and TRBJ2-4; 7 positions match TRBD1. The germline CDR1 and CDR2 sequences are SGHNT and YYREEE (reference sequence). V lost 4 bases, J lost 5 bases, and 3 bases stayed unmatched. There are 13 residues in the CDR3. CDR3 sequence reads: CASSRQGENIQYF. In DNA, the CDR3 is TGTGCCAGCAGCCGACAGGGTGAAAACATTCAGTACTTC.

This clonotype was recorded many times. The chain recombines TRBV9 with TRBJ1-2, with 7 bases matching TRBD1. Per the germline V gene, CDR1 is SGDLS and CDR2 is YYNGEE. CDR3 length equals 15 residues. The J segment lost 8 bases and the V segment lost 0 bases, leaving 10 bases of the junction unmatched. The CDR3 DNA reads TGTGCCAGCAGCGTAGGCGGACAGGCTCCTGGCGGCTACACCTTC. As protein: CASSVGGQAPGGYTF.

The chain links TRBV2 to TRBJ1-1, with D possibly matching TRBD1 (6 bases). Germline CDR1 and CDR2: SNHLY and FYNNEI. The CDR3 spans 13 residues. Trimming pared 5 bases from V and 2 bases from J, leaving 9 bases between. As DNA, the CDR3 is TGTGCCAGCAGTCAGGACAGTAACACTGAAGCTTTCTTT. Its protein product is CASSQDSNTEAFF.

This clonotype was seen at least ten times. The V gene is TRBV28, the J gene TRBJ2-7, with TRBD1 matching over 7 bases. Germline CDR1 is MDHEN and CDR2 is SYDVKM. The CDR3 consists of 14 residues. The ends lost 6 bases at V and 5 bases at J; junction bases unmatched: 10. CDR3 sequence reads: CASRRRGQPNEQYF. DNA for the CDR3: TGTGCCAGCAGACGACGGGGACAGCCAAACGAGCAGTACTTC.

This clonotype was recorded at least ten times. The CDR3 protein is CASSLGMWLRNQPQHF. The CDR3 nucleotides read TGTGCCAGCAGCTTAGGAATGTGGTTGCGCAATCAGCCCCAGCATTTT. The chain couples TRBV7-8 to TRBJ1-5; unclear D gene. The CDR3 runs 16 residues. The V end was cut by 1 base, the J end by 2 bases, with 12 bases between. Per the germline V gene, CDR1 is SGHVS and CDR2 is FQNEAQ.

This clonotype was seen repeatedly, ten times or more. The chain employs TRBV12-3 or TRBV12-4 and TRBJ1-4; D perhaps matches TRBD1 (6 bases). Trimming took off 6 bases at V and 4 bases at J, with 12 bases between the two ends. This CDR3 spans 14 amino acids. In DNA, the CDR3 is TGTGCCAGCAGAGGGGGAGTCTATAATGAAAAACTGTTTTTT. Residues: CASRGGVYNEKLFF.

This clonotype occurred a few times. The chain uses TRBV20-1 and TRBJ1-2; D unclear. The CDR3 length is 14 residues. CDR1 is DFQATT and CDR2 is SNEGSKA in the germline V gene (reference sequence). Trimming removed 5 bases from V and 2 bases from J, with 15 bases in between. For the CDR3, the DNA is TGCAGTGCTGGTCTAGCCGGGATCAACTATGGCTACACCTTC. Protein product: CSAGLAGINYGYTF.

This clonotype was picked up many times. The J gene is TRBJ2-1, the V gene TRBV7-6, with D uncertain. CDR3 length equals 12 residues. V dropped 5 bases and J dropped 6 bases, with 8 bases sitting between them. Germline CDR1 is SGHVS and CDR2 is FNYEAQ. CDR3 amino acids: CASSRSGNEQFF. The CDR3 DNA is TGTGCCAGCAGCAGGTCGGGCAATGAGCAGTTCTTC.

In its sample, this clonotype was seen a few times. The junction and the germline gene differ at one end; a read error may be behind it. The chain recombines TRBV6-1 with TRBJ1-2; 12 positions agree with TRBD1. The CDR3 is 13 residues long. Germline loops: CDR1 MNHNS, CDR2 SASEGT. The CDR3 coding sequence is TGTGCCAGCAGTGAACGGGGACAGGGGGCTCTGTCCTTC. This encodes CASSERGQGALSF.

The chain has TRBV7-9 and TRBJ2-5; D not resolved. Trimming took off 5 bases at V and 3 bases at J, with 4 bases between the two ends. Germline V lookup: CDR1 SEHNR, CDR2 FQNEAQ (reference sequence). The CDR3 is 11 amino acids. CDR3 residues: CASSEKETQYF. As DNA, the CDR3 is TGTGCCAGCAGCGAGAAAGAGACCCAGTACTTC.

This clonotype was seen more than once but under ten times. This rearrangement joins TRBV2 to TRBJ2-3; D may be TRBD1 (6 bases). V lost 4 bases and J 0 bases, leaving 14 bases between the germline ends. CDR1 is SNHLY, CDR2 FYNNEI, per germline. This CDR3 region has 16 residues. The CDR3 region is CASSAAGALSTDTQYF. CDR3 sequence (DNA): TGTGCCAGCAGTGCTGCAGGGGCCCTCAGCACAGATACGCAGTATTTT.

The rearrangement links TRBV7-9 to TRBJ2-5, with 13 bases that match TRBD2. Germline CDR1 is SEHNR and CDR2 is FQNEAQ (reference sequence). After removal of 5 bases from V and 2 bases from J, the junction contained 5 bases not matched to a gene. CDR3 length equals 16 residues. The CDR3 spells CASSTRTSGGQETQYF. Written as DNA, the CDR3 is TGTGCCAGCAGCACCAGGACTAGCGGGGGTCAAGAGACCCAGTACTTC.

This clonotype was seen at least ten times. The rearrangement uses TRBV7-9 and TRBJ2-1; 8 bases agree with TRBD2. The trim removed 7 bases at V and 6 bases at J, leaving 14 bases unmatched. Germline CDR1 and CDR2: SEHNR and FQNEAQ (reference sequence). The CDR3 contains 16 residues. In DNA form, the CDR3 reads TGTGCCAGCACCAGATCCCCGGGGGGGCCGCCCAATGAGCAGTTCTTC. The encoded protein is CASTRSPGGPPNEQFF.

V is TRBV5-1 and J is TRBJ2-1, with TRBD1 matching 7 bases. Trimming cost V 0 bases and J 5 bases; bases outside gene matches: 8. CDR3 length equals 16 residues. The germline gives CDR1 SGHRS, CDR2 YFSETQ. The CDR3 sequence: CASSLEPRQGNNEQFF. As DNA, the CDR3 is TGCGCCAGCAGCTTGGAACCGAGACAGGGAAACAATGAGCAGTTCTTC.

V usage is TRBV6-2 or TRBV6-3 and J usage is TRBJ2-3, with TRBD2 matching 7 bases. V gave up 0 bases and J gave up 3 bases; unmatched junction bases: 3. The CDR3 loop spans 15 amino acids. Germline CDR1 MNHEY, CDR2 SVGEGT. In nucleotides, the CDR3 is TGTGCCAGCAGTTACTCCTGGGGAGGGACAGATACGCAGTATTTT. Translation gives CASSYSWGGTDTQYF.

This clonotype came up many times. The chain has TRBV6-5 and TRBJ2-3, with 8 positions matching TRBD2. J lost 6 bases, V lost 2 bases, and 13 bases had no gene match. This CDR3 region has 17 residues. CDR1 is MNHEY and CDR2 is SVGAGI in the germline V gene. CDR3 nucleotide sequence: TGTGCCAGCAGTTACAGGAGCGGGGGCAAACGAGGGGATACGCAGTATTTT. Translation gives CASSYRSGGKRGDTQYF.

The chain carries TRBV18 and TRBJ1-1; D uncertain. Germline assignment: CDR1 KGHSH and CDR2 LQKENI. The ends were cut back, 3 bases at V and 3 bases at J, with 11 bases in the middle. This CDR3 contains 14 residues. The CDR3 spells CASSPEYGHTEAFF. CDR3 DNA sequence: TGTGCCAGCTCACCGGAGTACGGGCACACTGAAGCTTTCTTT.

In its sample, this clonotype was seen a few times. The chain couples TRBV28 to TRBJ1-3; possibly TRBD1 for D (6 bases). The CDR3 has 15 amino acids. CDR1 is MDHEN, CDR2 SYDVKM, per germline. V lost 4 bases and J 4 bases, leaving 14 bases between the germline ends. CDR3 nucleotide sequence: TGTGCCAGCAGTTCCTACGGGACACTGGGAAACACCATATATTTT. Translated, it gives CASSSYGTLGNTIYF.

The gene calls are TRBV6-6 and TRBJ1-5, with 7 bases lining up with TRBD1. This CDR3 region has 14 residues. The germline V gene has CDR1 MNHNY and CDR2 SVGAGI (reference sequence). The J segment lost 12 bases and the V segment lost 5 bases, leaving 13 bases of the junction unmatched. CDR3 DNA sequence: TGTGCCAGCAGTCCCATCGACAGGGAGGATGGCCAGCATTTT. Its protein product is CASSPIDREDGQHF.

The chain is built from TRBV7-9 and TRBJ1-4; the D gene is possibly TRBD1 (5 bases). The length of the CDR3 is 14 residues. Per germline, CDR1 SEHNR and CDR2 FQNEAQ (reference sequence). V was clipped by 5 bases and J by 10 bases, with 17 bases between them. The CDR3 loop is CASSAYQGSGKLFF. Written as DNA, the CDR3 is TGTGCCAGCAGCGCCTATCAGGGTTCTGGAAAACTGTTTTTT.

Written as DNA, the CDR3 is TGTGCCAGCAGCCAAGATCACAGGTACTCCTACAATGAGCAGTTCTTC. Translation gives CASSQDHRYSYNEQFF. V is TRBV4-2 and J is TRBJ2-1, with D possibly TRBD1 on 5 matching bases. In germline, CDR1 is LGHNA, CDR2 YNFKEQ. The V and J ends lost 0 bases and 0 bases respectively, with 9 bases between them. The CDR3 extends over 16 amino acids.

In this sample, this clonotype turned up many times. The chain couples TRBV7-2 to TRBJ1-1; D might be TRBD1 (5 bases). The CDR3 consists of 11 residues. The V gene lost 11 bases and the J gene lost 5 bases, with 12 bases spanning the gap. CDR1 is SGHTA and CDR2 is FQGNSA in the germline V gene. The CDR3 sequence is CASQRGTEAFF. CDR3 nucleotide sequence: TGTGCCTCTCAAAGGGGAACTGAAGCTTTCTTT.

This clonotype was seen many times. The J gene is TRBJ2-1, the V gene TRBV12-3 or TRBV12-4, with D unclear. The CDR3 spans 15 residues. V was shortened by 7 bases and J by 7 bases, with 20 bases between the two germline ends. CDR3 in amino acids: CASTTRQPRANEQFF. The DNA for the CDR3 is TGTGCCAGCACGACCCGGCAACCTAGGGCGAATGAGCAGTTCTTC.

This clonotype has a count of ten or more. The CDR3 loop reads CASSTTRDTGELFF. The CDR3 nucleotides are TGTGCCAGCAGCACCACTCGGGACACCGGGGAGCTGTTTTTT. The chain is built from TRBV7-9 and TRBJ2-2; D not resolved. Per the germline V gene, CDR1 is SEHNR and CDR2 is FQNEAQ (reference sequence). Trimming removed 5 bases at V and 3 bases at J, with 10 bases between. CDR3 length: 14 amino acids. Together with reference TRBV7-9 and TRBJ2-2, the CDR3 gives the full variable domain: DTGVSQNPRHKITKRGQNVTFRCDPISEHNRLYWYRQTLGQGPEFLTYFQNEAQLEKSRLLSDRFSAERPKGSFSTLEIQRTEQGDSAMYLCASSTTRDTGELFFGEGSRLTVL.

Many counts were recorded for this clonotype. V and J are TRBV7-9 and TRBJ2-5; D unclear. CDR1 is SEHNR and CDR2 is FQNEAQ in the germline V gene (reference sequence). The CDR3 extends over 14 amino acids. The ends were cut back, 4 bases at V and 2 bases at J, with 11 bases in the middle. CDR3 coding DNA: TGTGCCAGCAGCTCGACCTTAGGACAAGAGACCCAGTACTTC. Protein: CASSSTLGQETQYF.

This clonotype was counted between two and nine times. The CDR3 spells CASSPRENRRELFF. CDR3 coding DNA: TGTGCCAGCAGTCCGAGGGAGAACCGCCGGGAGCTGTTTTTT. V gene TRBV2 combines with J gene TRBJ2-2; possible D gene TRBD2, 5 bases. The germline V gene encodes CDR1 SNHLY and CDR2 FYNNEI. V dropped 5 bases and J dropped 9 bases, with 16 bases sitting between them. The CDR3 has 14 amino acids. Using reference TRBV2 and TRBJ2-2 for the parts outside the CDR3, the full variable domain is EPEVTQTPSHQVTQMGQEVILRCVPISNHLYFYWYRQILGQKVEFLVSFYNNEISEKSEIFDDQFSVERPDGSNFTLKIRSTKLEDSAMYFCASSPRENRRELFFGEGSRLTVL.

This clonotype was seen repeatedly, ten times or more. The gene calls are TRBV28 and TRBJ1-2; TRBD1 aligns across 9 bases. Germline V CDR1 and CDR2: MDHEN, SYDVKM. V shed 5 bases, J shed 5 bases, and the junction held 9 bases outside the gene matches. This CDR3 has 15 residues. The CDR3 is CASSGQGSGEYGYTF. CDR3 DNA: TGTGCCAGCAGTGGACAGGGGTCGGGGGAATATGGCTACACCTTC.

This clonotype was counted many times. The CDR3 loop reads CASSFTGEGTEAFF. CDR3 nucleotides: TGTGCCAGCAGCTTCACAGGGGAGGGAACTGAAGCTTTCTTT. V is TRBV7-2 and J is TRBJ1-1; 7 bases align to TRBD1. The germline V gene encodes CDR1 SGHTA and CDR2 FQGNSA. This CDR3 is built from 14 residues. Trimming took 3 bases from V and 5 from J; bases not matched to a gene: 6.

This chain links TRBV2 with TRBJ1-2, with D possibly being TRBD1 (6 bases). This CDR3 is 14 amino acids long. Germline CDR1 and CDR2: SNHLY and FYNNEI. V lost 8 bases and J lost 6, with 19 bases in between. CDR3 in amino acids: CASSGGGLGNGYTF. The CDR3 nucleotides read TGTGCCAGCTCTGGGGGGGGGCTTGGGAATGGCTACACCTTC.

This clonotype was seen at least ten times. The chain is built from TRBV25-1 and TRBJ1-1, with 8 bases lining up with TRBD1. There are 15 residues in the CDR3. CDR1 and CDR2 from the germline V gene are MGHDK and SYGVNS. The V segment lost 2 bases and the J segment 2 bases; nucleotides outside the gene matches: 4. Here the CDR3 DNA reads TGTGCCAGCAGTGAACAGGGGGCTGTCAACACTGAAGCTTTCTTT. Translated, it gives CASSEQGAVNTEAFF.